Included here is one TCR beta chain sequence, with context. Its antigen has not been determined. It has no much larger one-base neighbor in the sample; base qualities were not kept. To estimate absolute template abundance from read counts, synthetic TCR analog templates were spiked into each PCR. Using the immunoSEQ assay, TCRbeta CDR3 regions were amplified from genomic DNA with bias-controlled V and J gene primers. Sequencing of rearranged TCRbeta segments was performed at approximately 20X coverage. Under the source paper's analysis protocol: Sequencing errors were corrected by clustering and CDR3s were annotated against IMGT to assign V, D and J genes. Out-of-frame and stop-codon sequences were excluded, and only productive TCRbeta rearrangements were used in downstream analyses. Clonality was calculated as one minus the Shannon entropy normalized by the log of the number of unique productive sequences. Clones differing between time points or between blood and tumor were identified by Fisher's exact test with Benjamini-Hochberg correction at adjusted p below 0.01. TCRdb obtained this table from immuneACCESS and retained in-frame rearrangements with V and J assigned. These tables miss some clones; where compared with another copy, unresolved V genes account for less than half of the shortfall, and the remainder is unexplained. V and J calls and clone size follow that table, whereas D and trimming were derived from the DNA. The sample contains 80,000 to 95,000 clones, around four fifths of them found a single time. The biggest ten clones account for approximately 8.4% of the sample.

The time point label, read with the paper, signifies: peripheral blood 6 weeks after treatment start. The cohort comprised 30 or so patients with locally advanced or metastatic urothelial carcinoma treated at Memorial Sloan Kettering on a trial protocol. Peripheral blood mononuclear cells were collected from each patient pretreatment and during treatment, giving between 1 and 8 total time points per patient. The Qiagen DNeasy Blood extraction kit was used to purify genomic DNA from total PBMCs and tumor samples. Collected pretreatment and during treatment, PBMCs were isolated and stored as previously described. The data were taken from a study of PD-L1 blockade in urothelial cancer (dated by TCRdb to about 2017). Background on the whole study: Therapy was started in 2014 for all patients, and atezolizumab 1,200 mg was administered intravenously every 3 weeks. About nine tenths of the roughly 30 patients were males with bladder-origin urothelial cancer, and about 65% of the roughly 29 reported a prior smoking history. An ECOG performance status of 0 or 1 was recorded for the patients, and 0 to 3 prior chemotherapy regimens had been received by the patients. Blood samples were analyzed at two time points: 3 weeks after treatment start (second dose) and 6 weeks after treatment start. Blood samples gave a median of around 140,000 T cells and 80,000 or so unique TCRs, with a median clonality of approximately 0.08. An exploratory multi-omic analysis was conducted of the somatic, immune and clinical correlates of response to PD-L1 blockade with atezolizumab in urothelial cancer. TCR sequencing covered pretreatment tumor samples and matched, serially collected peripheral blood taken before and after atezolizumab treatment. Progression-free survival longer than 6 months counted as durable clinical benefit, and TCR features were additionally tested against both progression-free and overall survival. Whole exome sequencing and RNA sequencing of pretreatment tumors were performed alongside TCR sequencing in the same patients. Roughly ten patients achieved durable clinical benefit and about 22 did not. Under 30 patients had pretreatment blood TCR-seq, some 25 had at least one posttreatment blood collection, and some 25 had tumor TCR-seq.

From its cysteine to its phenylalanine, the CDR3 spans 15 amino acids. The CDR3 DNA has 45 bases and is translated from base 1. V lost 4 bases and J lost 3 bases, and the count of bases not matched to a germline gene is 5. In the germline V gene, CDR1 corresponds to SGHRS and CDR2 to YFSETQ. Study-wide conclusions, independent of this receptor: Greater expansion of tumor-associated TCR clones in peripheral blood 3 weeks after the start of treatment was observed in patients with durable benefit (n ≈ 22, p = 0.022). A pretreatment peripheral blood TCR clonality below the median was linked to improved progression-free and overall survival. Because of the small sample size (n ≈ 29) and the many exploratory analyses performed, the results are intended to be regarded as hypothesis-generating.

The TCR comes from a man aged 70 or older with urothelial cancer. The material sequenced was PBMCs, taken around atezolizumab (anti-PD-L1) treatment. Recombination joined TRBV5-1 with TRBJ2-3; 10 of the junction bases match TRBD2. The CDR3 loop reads CASSLAGEATDTQYF. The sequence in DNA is TGCGCCAGCAGCCTAGCGGGGGAAGCGACAGATACGCAGTATTTT.